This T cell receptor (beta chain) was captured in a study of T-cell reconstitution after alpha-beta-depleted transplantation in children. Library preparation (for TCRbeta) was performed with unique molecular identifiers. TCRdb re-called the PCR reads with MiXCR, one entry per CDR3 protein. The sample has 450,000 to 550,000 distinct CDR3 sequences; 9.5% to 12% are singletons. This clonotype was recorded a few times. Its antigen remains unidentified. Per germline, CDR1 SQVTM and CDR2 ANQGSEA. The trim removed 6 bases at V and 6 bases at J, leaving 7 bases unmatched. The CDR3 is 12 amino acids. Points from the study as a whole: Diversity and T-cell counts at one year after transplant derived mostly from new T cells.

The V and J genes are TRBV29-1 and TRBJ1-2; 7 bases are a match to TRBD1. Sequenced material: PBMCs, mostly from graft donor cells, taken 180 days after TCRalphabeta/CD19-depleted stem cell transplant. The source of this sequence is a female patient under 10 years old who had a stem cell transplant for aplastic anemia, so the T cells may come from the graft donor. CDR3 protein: CSVQGGWDGYTF. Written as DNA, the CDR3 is TGCAGCGTCCAGGGGGGATGGGATGGCTACACCTTC.